The 30 T cell receptor beta chains below were found in one sample sequenced in a study of control samples from healthy donors and cancer patients. The assay was immunoSEQ multiplex PCR, and TCRdb's table has in-frame clones only and misses some. The data contain around 50,000 clones, around 95% of them singletons. Sequencing was carried out using blood. These receptor sequences come from a woman in her twenties or thirties in good health.

V and J are TRBV27 and TRBJ2-2; 10 bases are a match to TRBD2. This CDR3 spans 17 amino acids. Germline lookup yields CDR1 MNHEY and CDR2 SMNVEV (reference sequence). J was trimmed by 1 base and V by 3 bases; bases with no gene match: 5. CDR3 bases: TGTGCCAGCAGTTTGTCAGCGGGAGGGGTGAACACCGGGGAGCTGTTTTTT. Amino acid sequence: CASSLSAGGVNTGELFF.

V usage is TRBV27 and J usage is TRBJ2-6; 8 nucleotides match TRBD1. The CDR3 runs 15 residues. CDR1 and CDR2 from the germline V gene are MNHEY and SMNVEV (reference sequence). V lost 6 bases to trimming and J lost 2 bases; unmatched junction nucleotides: 3. The CDR3 reads CASSSRGPGANVLTF. CDR3 nucleotides: TGTGCCAGCAGCTCCAGGGGGCCTGGGGCCAACGTCCTGACTTTC.

The rearrangement uses TRBV5-1 and TRBJ1-1; perhaps TRBD1 as D (6 bases). V dropped 4 bases and J dropped 0 bases, with 10 bases sitting between them. Germline V gene lookup returns CDR1 SGHRS and CDR2 YFSETQ. The CDR3 totals 14 residues. CDR3 in DNA: TGCGCCAGCAGCCAAGGGGGGGTGAACACTGAAGCTTTCTTT. Translated: CASSQGGVNTEAFF.

The count of this clone is one. The chain is built from TRBV29-1 and TRBJ2-1, with a tentative D call TRBD2 (6 bases). The CDR3 sequence is 11 residues long. The germline V gene has CDR1 SQVTM and CDR2 ANQGSEA. Trimming stripped 3 bases from V and 10 bases from J, with 10 bases between. The CDR3 spells CSVDPLAEQFF. CDR3 coding DNA: TGCAGCGTTGATCCTCTAGCGGAGCAGTTCTTC.

The rearrangement uses TRBV19 and TRBJ2-7; the match to TRBD2 covers 9 bases. The CDR3 has 13 residues. The junction had 5 bases not matched to a gene; V was cut back by 9 bases and J by 2 bases. Per germline, CDR1 LNHDA and CDR2 SQIVND (reference sequence). The CDR3 spells CASRPSGTYEQYF. The DNA of the CDR3 is TGTGCCAGCCGTCCTAGCGGGACCTACGAGCAGTACTTC.

V and J are TRBV6-1 and TRBJ2-3, with D hard to call. Germline CDR1 reads MNHNS; CDR2 reads SASEGT. CDR3 size: 15 residues. The V end lost 3 bases, the J end lost 2 bases, and 12 bases lay between the germline ends. In nucleotides, the CDR3 is TGTGCCAGCAGTGAGGGAAGCAGACTCACAGATACGCAGTATTTT. This codes for CASSEGSRLTDTQYF.

This chain joins TRBV5-5 and TRBJ2-7, with 12 bases matching TRBD2. The ends lost 4 bases at V and 6 bases at J; junction bases unmatched: 14. The CDR3 sequence is 17 residues long. Germline V gene data show CDR1 as SGHKS and CDR2 as YYEKEE (reference sequence). In nucleotides, the CDR3 is TGTGCCAGCAGCACCCTAGCGGGAGGGCCCTCGTCTCGCGAGCAGTACTTC. It is translated as CASSTLAGGPSSREQYF.

The rearrangement joins TRBV19 to TRBJ2-1; D not resolved. Looked up from germline, CDR1 is LNHDA and CDR2 is SQIVND (reference sequence). Trimming took off 4 bases at V and 3 bases at J, with 4 bases between the two ends. The CDR3 extends over 12 amino acids. CDR3 DNA: TGTGCCAGTAGTACGGGCTACAATGAGCAGTTCTTC. Amino acid sequence: CASSTGYNEQFF.

The chain combines TRBV15 with TRBJ2-3; D not certain. CDR1 is LNHNV and CDR2 is YYDKDF in the germline V gene (reference sequence). This CDR3 contains 12 residues. The V and J ends lost 3 bases and 0 bases respectively, with 1 base between them. As DNA, the CDR3 is TGTGCCACCAGCAGCAGCACAGATACGCAGTATTTT. This translates into CATSSSTDTQYF.

The genes are TRBV2 and TRBJ2-7; 8 nucleotides match TRBD1. The CDR3 is 14 residues long. Germline lookup yields CDR1 SNHLY and CDR2 FYNNEI. J gave up 4 bases and V 6 bases, and 8 bases lay outside the gene matches. CDR3: CASRLDRGWYEQYF. The DNA of the CDR3 is TGTGCCAGCAGACTCGACAGGGGATGGTACGAGCAGTACTTC.

The chain joins TRBV6-5 to TRBJ2-7, with D maybe TRBD1 (6 bases). Per the germline V gene, CDR1 is MNHEY and CDR2 is SVGAGI. With 0 bases removed from V and 6 bases from J, the gap between germline ends came to 12 bases. The CDR3 spans 14 residues. The CDR3 DNA follows: TGTGCCAGCAGTTACTCACCAGGGGCCGGCGAGCAGTACTTC. The encoded protein is CASSYSPGAGEQYF.

The chain couples TRBV27 to TRBJ2-7; 8 nucleotides match TRBD1. This CDR3 contains 14 residues. The V gene's germline CDR1 is MNHEY and CDR2 SMNVEV (reference sequence). The V gene end was trimmed by 5 bases and the J gene end by 0 bases; junction bases not matched to a gene: 3. In DNA form, the CDR3 reads TGTGCCAGCAGTCCGGGACAGGCCTCCTACGAGCAGTACTTC. Residues: CASSPGQASYEQYF.

This clone is a singleton in its sample. The CDR3 DNA reads TGTGCCAGCAGTTTGGTACAGGGGGACTTCTACGAGCAGTACTTC. Protein: CASSLVQGDFYEQYF. The chain couples TRBV28 to TRBJ2-7, with TRBD1 matching 8 bases. The V gene's germline CDR1 is MDHEN and CDR2 SYDVKM. This CDR3 has 15 residues. V gave up 3 bases and J gave up 3 bases; unmatched junction bases: 7.

The chain combines TRBV2 with TRBJ2-7; tentatively, D is TRBD1 or TRBD2 (6 bases each). The CDR3 length is 14 residues. Germline values: CDR1 SNHLY, CDR2 FYNNEI. The germline V and J ends were trimmed by 6 bases and 1 base, with 13 bases remaining between them. CDR3 region: CASRWTGASYEQYF. The CDR3 nucleotides are TGTGCCAGCAGGTGGACGGGGGCATCCTACGAGCAGTACTTC.

This chain uses TRBV19 with TRBJ2-7; TRBD1 or TRBD2 may be the D gene (6 bases each). The CDR3 length is 16 residues. The V gene's germline CDR1 is LNHDA and CDR2 SQIVND (reference sequence). V lost 4 bases to trimming and J lost 3 bases, with 19 bases between them. The CDR3 DNA reads as TGTGCCAGTAGTACCGGGGGATACAGGGAAAACTACGAGCAGTACTTC. Its protein product is CASSTGGYRENYEQYF.

The chain uses TRBV7-9 and TRBJ2-3, with D perhaps matching TRBD1 or TRBD2 (5 bases each). CDR1 and CDR2 from the germline V gene are SEHNR and FQNEAQ (reference sequence). This CDR3 region has 15 residues. V was shortened by 5 bases and J by 1 base, with 13 bases between the two germline ends. This CDR3 reads CASSTSGARTDTQYF. The CDR3 coding sequence is TGTGCCAGCAGCACTTCCGGGGCCCGCACAGATACGCAGTATTTT. The full variable domain, completed using reference TRBV7-9 and TRBJ2-3, is DTGVSQNPRHKITKRGQNVTFRCDPISEHNRLYWYRQTLGQGPEFLTYFQNEAQLEKSRLLSDRFSAERPKGSFSTLEIQRTEQGDSAMYLCASSTSGARTDTQYFGPGTRLTVL.

This clone occurred once. J is TRBJ2-7 and V is TRBV15; 8 bases fit TRBD2. Trimming took 5 bases from V and 2 from J; bases not matched to a gene: 5. The CDR3 runs 14 residues. CDR1 and CDR2 (germline): LNHNV, YYDKDF (reference sequence). The CDR3 DNA reads as TGTGCCACCAGCTCCCTTAGCGGGACCTACGAGCAGTACTTC. Protein sequence: CATSSLSGTYEQYF.

The chain carries TRBV6-1 and TRBJ1-2, with D perhaps matching TRBD1 (6 bases). The CDR3 has 14 residues. The V and J ends lost 1 base and 7 bases respectively, with 13 bases between them. CDR1 MNHNS and CDR2 SASEGT come from the germline V gene. The CDR3 reads CASSEVDRRSGYTF. In DNA form, the CDR3 reads TGTGCCAGCAGTGAAGTGGACAGACGGTCTGGCTACACCTTC.

The V gene is TRBV11-1, the J gene TRBJ2-7, with D possibly matching TRBD2 (5 bases). The CDR3 contains 14 residues. In germline, CDR1 is SGHAT, CDR2 FQDESV (reference sequence). V dropped 1 base and J dropped 2 bases, with 9 bases sitting between them. In nucleotides, the CDR3 is TGTGCCAGCAGCTTAGGAGGGCTTCCCTACGAGCAGTACTTC. It specifies CASSLGGLPYEQYF.

This clone was seen a single time. The J gene is TRBJ1-6, the V gene TRBV18; 7 bases fit TRBD1. J lost 6 bases, V lost 2 bases, and 7 bases had no gene match. CDR1 KGHSH and CDR2 LQKENI come from the germline V gene. The CDR3 runs 16 residues. DNA of the CDR3: TGTGCCAGCTCACCAGGCCGGGACAGACGTAATTCACCCCTCCACTTT. It encodes CASSPGRDRRNSPLHF.

The CDR3 loop is CASRSPARYNEQFF. The DNA of the CDR3 is TGCGCCAGCAGATCCCCTGCACGCTACAATGAGCAGTTCTTC. J is TRBJ2-1 and V is TRBV5-1; D is uncertain. Germline V gene sequence: CDR1 SGHRS, CDR2 YFSETQ. The CDR3 spans 14 residues. The ends were cut back, 5 bases at V and 3 bases at J, with 12 bases in the middle.

CDR3 coding DNA: TGTGCCAGCAGCTTAACCGGATGGGGAAATGAGCAGTTCTTC. Protein: CASSLTGWGNEQFF. J is TRBJ2-1 and V is TRBV7-3; D is uncertain. The CDR3 loop spans 14 amino acids. V was cut by 0 bases and J by 7 bases, with 10 bases left in between. Germline values: CDR1 SGHTA, CDR2 FQGTGA.

In regard to this clone: The junction departs from germline at one end; a sequencing error may be responsible. The chain has TRBV2 and TRBJ1-1, with D uncertain. The CDR3 contains 13 residues. CDR1 and CDR2 (germline): SNHLY, FYNNEI. As DNA, the CDR3 is TGTGCCAGCATTGAGGGCCTGAACTCTGAAGCTTTCTTT. Residues: CASIEGLNSEAFF.

This clone was recorded only once. The chain recombines TRBV5-1 with TRBJ2-3; weak D call: TRBD2 (6 bases). Trimming pared 4 bases from V and 5 bases from J, leaving 14 bases between. The CDR3 sequence is 14 residues long. Germline loops: CDR1 SGHRS, CDR2 YFSETQ. Here the CDR3 reads CASSAVEGQDTQYF. The CDR3, as DNA: TGCGCCAGCAGCGCGGTGGAGGGTCAAGATACGCAGTATTTT.

V is TRBV5-1 and J is TRBJ2-1, with TRBD2 matching 7 bases. The CDR3 extends over 15 amino acids. Looked up from germline, CDR1 is SGHRS and CDR2 is YFSETQ. With 0 bases clipped from V and 4 bases from J, the junction kept 4 bases outside the gene matches. The CDR3 bases are TGCGCCAGCAGCTTGGCTAGCGGCATATACAATGAGCAGTTCTTC. Protein product: CASSLASGIYNEQFF.

V gene TRBV3-1 (or the pseudogene TRBV3-2) combines with J gene TRBJ1-1; 7 positions agree with TRBD1. This CDR3 is built from 13 residues. V was pared by 4 bases and J by 5 bases, with 4 bases of the junction left unmatched. Germline V lookup: CDR1 LGHDT, CDR2 YNNKEL (reference sequence). CDR3: CASSRGRGTEAFF. The CDR3 DNA reads as TGTGCCAGCAGCCGGGGCAGGGGGACTGAAGCTTTCTTT.

The chain employs TRBV21-1 and TRBJ1-3; TRBD1, as called in the table, went unchecked against the DNA. TRBV21-1 is a known pseudogene. The CDR3 loop spans 18 amino acids. The CDR3 sequence: CASSPQLGGQGVGNTIYF. The CDR3 DNA reads as TGTGCCAGCAGCCCCCAGCTAGGGGGACAGGGGGTTGGAAACACCATATATTTT.

The chain is built from TRBV3-1 (or the pseudogene TRBV3-2) and TRBJ1-6; D unclear. CDR1 LGHDT and CDR2 YNNKEL come from the germline V gene (reference sequence). The V gene lost 0 bases and the J gene lost 10 bases, with 16 bases spanning the gap. This CDR3 has 16 residues. The CDR3 nucleotides are TGTGCCAGCAGCCAAGAAGAGAGCTTCATGAACTCACCCCTCCACTTT. This codes for CASSQEESFMNSPLHF.

This chain links TRBV6-2 or TRBV6-3 with TRBJ1-5; 9 nucleotides match TRBD1. The CDR3 is 18 amino acids. Germline lookup yields CDR1 MNHEY and CDR2 SVGEGT. V lost 6 bases to trimming and J lost 1 base; unmatched junction nucleotides: 13. The CDR3: CASSPTGGTGFSNQPQHF. CDR3 nucleotides: TGTGCCAGCAGCCCTACTGGGGGGACAGGGTTCAGCAATCAGCCCCAGCATTTT.

The genes are TRBV3-1 (or the pseudogene TRBV3-2) and TRBJ1-5, with D possibly matching TRBD1 (6 bases). Germline assignment: CDR1 LGHDT and CDR2 YNNKEL (reference sequence). Trimming took off 0 bases at V and 2 bases at J, with 14 bases between the two ends. This CDR3 region has 17 residues. DNA of the CDR3: TGTGCCAGCAGCCAAGAGTTCGCAGGGGTTGGCAATCAGCCCCAGCATTTT. Translation: CASSQEFAGVGNQPQHF.